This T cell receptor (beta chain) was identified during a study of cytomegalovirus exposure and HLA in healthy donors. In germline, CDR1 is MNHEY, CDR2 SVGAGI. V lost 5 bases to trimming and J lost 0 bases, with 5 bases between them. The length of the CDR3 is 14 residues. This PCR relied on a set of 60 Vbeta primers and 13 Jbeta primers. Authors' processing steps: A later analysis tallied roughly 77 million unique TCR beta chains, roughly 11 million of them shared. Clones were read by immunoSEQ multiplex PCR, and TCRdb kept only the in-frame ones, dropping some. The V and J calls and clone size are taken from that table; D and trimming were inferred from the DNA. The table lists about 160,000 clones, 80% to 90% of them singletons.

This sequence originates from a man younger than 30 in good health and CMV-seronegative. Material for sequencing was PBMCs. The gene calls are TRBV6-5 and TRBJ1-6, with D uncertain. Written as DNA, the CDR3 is TGTGCCAGCAGTCGGAGCTCCTATAATTCACCCCTCCACTTT. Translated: CASSRSSYNSPLHF.